The 12 T cell receptor beta chains below were found in one sample sequenced in a study of blood T cells in healthy people across ages. Then a second PCR, running roughly 7 to 11 cycles, was carried out with a sample-barcoded 5' primer and a J-beta primer mix. TCRdb recomputed calls from the 5' RACE reads with MiXCR, one row per CDR3 protein. The data hold about 940,000 distinct CDR3 sequences, with about 44% observed a single time. Sequences were obtained from blood. These receptors were collected from a man aged 25-45 years in good health.

The genes are TRBV5-1 and TRBJ2-1; perhaps TRBD2 as D (5 bases). V gave up 1 base and J gave up 8 bases, with 10 bases separating them. Per germline, CDR1 SGHRS and CDR2 YFSETQ. CDR3 length: 13 residues. The CDR3 DNA is TGCGCCAGCAGCTTGACGGAGGTGGATGAGCAGTTCTTC. Its translation: CASSLTEVDEQFF.

This clonotype showed up just a few times. V gene TRBV12-3 or TRBV12-4 combines with J gene TRBJ2-7; D unresolved. This CDR3 region has 13 residues. V was cut by 5 bases and J by 2 bases, with 10 bases left in between. For the CDR3, the DNA is TGTGCCAGCAGTGTAAAAAGCGCCTACGAGCAGTACTTC. Translating it yields CASSVKSAYEQYF.

This rearrangement joins TRBV6-6 to TRBJ1-6, with TRBD1 matching over 8 bases. V shed 0 bases and J 10 bases; nucleotides not matched to a gene: 5. CDR3 length: 15 residues. Per germline, CDR1 MNHNY and CDR2 SVGAGI (reference sequence). DNA of the CDR3: TGTGCCAGCAGTTACTCGCCGGGACAGGCCTCACCCCTCCACTTT. This codes for CASSYSPGQASPLHF.

A few counts support this clonotype. The gene calls are TRBV4-1 and TRBJ2-1; D is possibly TRBD2 (6 bases). This CDR3 comprises 17 residues. V dropped 0 bases and J dropped 6 bases, with 18 bases sitting between them. Per the germline V gene, CDR1 is MGHRA and CDR2 is YSYEKL. In nucleotides, the CDR3 is TGCGCCAGCAGCCAAGAAGTCAGTAGCGGCTTCCCCAATGAGCAGTTCTTC. Translating gives CASSQEVSSGFPNEQFF.

V is TRBV5-1 and J is TRBJ2-2; 12 nucleotides align to TRBD2. V was pared by 3 bases and J by 0 bases, with 6 bases of the junction left unmatched. In germline, CDR1 is SGHRS, CDR2 YFSETQ. This CDR3 is 18 amino acids long. Written as DNA, the CDR3 is TGCGCCAGCAGCTGGACTAGCGGGGTGCCCCCGAACACCGGGGAGCTGTTTTTT. This encodes CASSWTSGVPPNTGELFF.

This clonotype has only a few counts. The genes are TRBV6-1 and TRBJ2-5; the D gene is possibly TRBD2 (6 bases). Germline CDR1 MNHNS, CDR2 SASEGT. The V gene lost 6 bases and the J gene lost 5 bases, with 25 bases spanning the gap. The CDR3 contains 17 residues. DNA of the CDR3: TGTGCCAGCAGCCCTACCGTCGGTAGTCGGGGGTGGGAGACCCAGTACTTC. It encodes CASSPTVGSRGWETQYF.

The rearrangement uses TRBV4-1 and TRBJ2-7; D not certain. The length of the CDR3 is 15 residues. The germline gives CDR1 MGHRA, CDR2 YSYEKL. Trimming shortened V by 0 bases and J by 0 bases, and 9 bases separated the two germline ends. CDR3 sequence: CASSQDRVGSYEQYF. The CDR3 DNA reads TGCGCCAGCAGCCAAGATAGGGTCGGCTCCTACGAGCAGTACTTC.

This clonotype was observed many times. This chain uses TRBV27 with TRBJ2-3; 9 bases match TRBD2. The CDR3 has 17 residues. The V and J ends lost 2 bases and 6 bases, in that order; junction bases with no gene match: 12. The germline V gene encodes CDR1 MNHEY and CDR2 SMNVEV (reference sequence). The CDR3 region has the DNA TGTGCCAGCAGTTTAGTGCTGGGCGGGGGGGCCAGGGATACGCAGTATTTT. Translation: CASSLVLGGGARDTQYF.

The chain combines TRBV3-1 with TRBJ2-7, with D possibly matching TRBD2 (5 bases). This CDR3 is built from 15 residues. V was pared by 4 bases and J by 4 bases, with 17 bases between. Germline CDR1 reads LGHDT; CDR2 reads YNNKEL (reference sequence). The CDR3 DNA sequence: TGTGCCAGCAGCCCATCCGGGATTAGGGAGTACGAGCAGTACTTC. This codes for CASSPSGIREYEQYF.

The chain recombines TRBV29-1 with TRBJ2-1; D may be TRBD1 or TRBD2 (5 bases each). This CDR3 comprises 14 residues. Trimming took 5 bases from V and 8 from J, leaving 19 bases between them. Germline CDR1 reads SQVTM; CDR2 reads ANQGSEA. CDR3: CSVTGLLPEDEQFF. For the CDR3, the DNA is TGCAGCGTTACAGGACTGCTCCCGGAGGATGAGCAGTTCTTC.

This clonotype was seen a few times. This chain uses TRBV29-1 with TRBJ2-1; weak D call: TRBD2 (6 bases). V was pared by 1 base and J by 7 bases, with 20 bases between. Per the germline V gene, CDR1 is SQVTM and CDR2 is ANQGSEA. The CDR3 loop spans 16 amino acids. Here the CDR3 DNA reads TGCAGCGTTGAAGGGGACGGGCTAGCGAAACCTAATGAGCAGTTCTTC. Translation gives CSVEGDGLAKPNEQFF.

The chain has TRBV10-3 and TRBJ2-3; 14 nucleotides match TRBD2. This CDR3 has 21 amino acids. The V and J ends lost 4 bases and 0 bases, in that order; junction bases with no gene match: 15. Germline V gene lookup returns CDR1 ENHRY and CDR2 SYGVKD. The CDR3 reads CAISASTATSGGAISTDTQYF. For the CDR3, the DNA is TGTGCCATCAGTGCATCTACCGCGACTAGCGGGGGGGCGATAAGCACAGATACGCAGTATTTT.